The next 9 T cell receptor beta chains were all read from a single sample in a study of shared clonotypes between healthy human individuals. Sequencing was performed with immunoSEQ multiplex PCR; in TCRdb, only in-frame clones are kept and a portion is missing. In the table there are about half a million clones, approximately 79% of which are singletons. The sample comprised PBMCs. These TCRs come from a woman aged 40 to 50 in good health. Some clones in this sample may be carry-over from other donors' samples.

This rearrangement joins TRBV5-6 to TRBJ2-6, with TRBD2 identical over 8 bases. The junction had 8 bases not matched to a gene; V was cut back by 1 base and J by 2 bases. The CDR3 totals 18 residues. CDR1 SGHDT and CDR2 YYEEEE come from the germline V gene. The CDR3 bases are TGTGCCAGCAGCTTGAGGCACGGGGGGGCCGCTGGGGCCAACGTCCTGACTTTC. Protein: CASSLRHGGAAGANVLTF.

The chain links TRBV5-1 to TRBJ2-7; the D call may be TRBD1 or TRBD2 (5 bases each). The germline V gene has CDR1 SGHRS and CDR2 YFSETQ. The CDR3 is 13 residues long. The ends were cut back, 7 bases at V and 5 bases at J, with 16 bases in the middle. In DNA, the CDR3 is TGCGCCAGCGTCGGGGTAGGGGAGCACGAGCAGTACTTC. This encodes CASVGVGEHEQYF.

The rearrangement uses TRBV27 and TRBJ2-2, with 9 bases matching TRBD1. V trimming: 8 bases; J trimming: 2 bases; junction bases outside the gene matches: 12. CDR1 MNHEY and CDR2 SMNVEV come from the germline V gene (reference sequence). This CDR3 comprises 17 residues. The CDR3 sequence is CASSRDRARFNTGELFF. The CDR3 DNA is TGTGCCAGCTCCCGGGACAGGGCTCGATTTAACACCGGGGAGCTGTTTTTT.

The chain couples TRBV10-1 to TRBJ2-2; 7 bases are a match to TRBD2. This CDR3 spans 13 amino acids. Unmatched junction bases numbered 4, after V lost 8 bases and J lost 4 bases. Germline CDR1 is WNHNN and CDR2 is SYGVQD (reference sequence). The chain's CDR3 is CASGEGTTGELFF. CDR3 coding DNA: TGCGCCAGCGGGGAGGGGACCACCGGGGAGCTGTTTTTT.

The V call is TRBV2, the J call TRBJ2-3, with unresolved D. V gave up 7 bases and J gave up 0 bases, with 11 bases separating them. The germline V gene encodes CDR1 SNHLY and CDR2 FYNNEI. The CDR3 is 14 amino acids. CDR3: CASTGGRSTDTQYF. CDR3 sequence (DNA): TGTGCCAGCACAGGTGGACGTAGCACAGATACGCAGTATTTT.

CDR3 residues: CASSLDDGPTDTQYF. The CDR3 coding sequence is TGTGCCAGCAGCTTAGATGACGGGCCCACAGATACGCAGTATTTT. This chain links TRBV11-3 with TRBJ2-3; D not certain. The CDR3 consists of 15 residues. Looked up from germline, CDR1 is SGHNT and CDR2 is YENEEA. Trimming shortened V by 0 bases and J by 2 bases, and 9 bases separated the two germline ends.

The chain uses TRBV7-7 and TRBJ2-2; 7 bases align to TRBD2. CDR3 length equals 17 residues. Per germline, CDR1 SSHAT and CDR2 FNYEAQ (reference sequence). The ends lost 6 bases at V and 3 bases at J; junction bases unmatched: 13. Here the CDR3 reads CASRKIGEGVDTGELFF. CDR3 nucleotides: TGTGCCAGCAGGAAGATCGGGGAGGGCGTGGACACCGGGGAGCTGTTTTTT.

V and J are TRBV6-5 and TRBJ2-6; D gene ambiguous. Germline CDR1 is MNHEY and CDR2 is SVGAGI. The V end was cut by 4 bases, the J end by 4 bases, with 11 bases between. This CDR3 has 15 amino acids. This CDR3 is CASSSRLGGANVLTF. The CDR3 nucleotides are TGTGCCAGCAGTTCACGCCTGGGCGGGGCCAACGTCCTGACTTTC.

The gene calls are TRBV7-6 and TRBJ2-7, with D perhaps TRBD1 (5 bases). This CDR3 contains 14 residues. V was clipped by 0 bases and J by 3 bases, with 9 bases between them. Germline V gives CDR1 SGHVS, CDR2 FNYEAQ. DNA of the CDR3: TGTGCCAGCAGCTTAGCAGGGGAAGACTACGAGCAGTACTTC. Translating gives CASSLAGEDYEQYF.